The 2 T cell receptor beta chains in this list originate from one sample, sequenced in a study of blood T cells in healthy people across ages. Primers used in a second PCR of roughly 7 to 12 cycles were a sample-barcoded 5' primer and a J-beta primer mix. TCRdb processed the 5' RACE reads anew with MiXCR; each CDR3 protein has one entry. The top ten hold approximately 4% of the sample, which has around 520,000 distinct CDR3 sequences, about 27% seen once. These same data were also listed under a study on T cells of mothers and their children.

Sequenced: blood. These receptors came from a boy aged 2 to 10 in good health.

This clonotype was seen only a few times. The V gene is TRBV4-1, the J gene TRBJ2-5; a weak D match, TRBD2 (5 bases). The CDR3 consists of 14 residues. Germline CDR1 and CDR2: MGHRA and YSYEKL. Deletions cut 4 bases from V and 4 bases from J, with 13 bases between. In nucleotides, the CDR3 is TGCGCCAGCAGCCTAACACTAGTAACAGAGACCCAGTACTTC. Translation: CASSLTLVTETQYF.

CDR3 coding DNA: TGTGCCAGCAGCTTAGTTCGGTTTCTGACGCAAGAGACCCAGTACTTC. Protein product: CASSLVRFLTQETQYF. V usage is TRBV7-2 and J usage is TRBJ2-1; D gene uncertain. The closer fit of TRBJ2-5 to the DNA end suggests the J call may be wrong. Germline CDR1 SGHTA, CDR2 FQGNSA. The CDR3 has 16 amino acids.